This T cell receptor beta chain was recovered during a study of graft-versus-host responses after intestinal transplantation. Study-level information: The recipients all started with anti-thymocyte globulin induction and then took tacrolimus and steroids for roughly three years.

Points on this clone: Its cognate antigen is unknown.

Using immunoSEQ multiplex PCR, the repertoire was profiled, and TCRdb retains in-frame clones only, with some absent. The sample carries around 110,000 clones, around 90% recorded once. Overall study results and limits: When patients had graft-donor T cell macrochimerism, their allografts held high graft-versus-host to host-versus-graft clonal ratios. GvH clones detected in recipient marrow included some appearing first in ileum or blood.

The sequence was collected from a human donor who was the organ donor for an intestinal transplant. Sequenced here: unstimulated CD4+ T cells sorted from spleen or lymph node cells, sampled before transplant.

In nucleotides, the CDR3 is TGTGCCTGGAGTGTCTGGGACAGCTACTCTGGGGCCAACGTCCTGACTTTC. It specifies CAWSVWDSYSGANVLTF. This rearrangement joins TRBV30 to TRBJ2-6; 7 bases match TRBD1. The CDR3 sequence is 17 residues long. With 0 bases clipped from V and 0 bases from J, the junction kept 5 bases outside the gene matches. Germline-derived CDR1 and CDR2 are GTSNPN and SVGIG (reference sequence). The full variable domain, in which reference TRBV30 and TRBJ2-6 provide the parts outside the CDR3, is SQTIHQWPATLVQPVGSPLSLECTVEGTSNPNLYWYRQAAGRGLQLLFYSVGIGQISSEVPQNLSASRPQDRQFILSSKKLLLSDSGFYLCAWSVWDSYSGANVLTFGAGSRLTVL.